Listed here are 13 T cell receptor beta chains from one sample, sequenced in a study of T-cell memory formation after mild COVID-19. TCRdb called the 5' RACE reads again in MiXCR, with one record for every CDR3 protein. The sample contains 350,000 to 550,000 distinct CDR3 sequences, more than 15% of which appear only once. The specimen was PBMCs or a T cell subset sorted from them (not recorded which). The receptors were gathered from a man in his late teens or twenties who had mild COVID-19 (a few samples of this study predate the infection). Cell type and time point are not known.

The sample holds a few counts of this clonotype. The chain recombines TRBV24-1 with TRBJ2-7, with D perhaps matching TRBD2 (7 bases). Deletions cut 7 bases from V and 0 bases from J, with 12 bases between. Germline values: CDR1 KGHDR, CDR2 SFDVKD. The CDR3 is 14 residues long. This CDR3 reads CATRKRDNSYEQYV. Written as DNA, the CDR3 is TGTGCCACCAGGAAGCGGGACAACTCCTACGAGCAGTACGTC.

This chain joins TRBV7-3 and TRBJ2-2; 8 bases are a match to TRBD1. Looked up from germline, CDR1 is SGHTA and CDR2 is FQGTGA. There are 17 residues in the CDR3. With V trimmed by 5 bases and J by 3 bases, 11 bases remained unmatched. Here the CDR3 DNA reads TGTGCCAGCAGCGACGGACAGGGCAGCGGTTACACCGGGGAGCTGTTTTTT. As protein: CASSDGQGSGYTGELFF.

Here the CDR3 reads CATSNRDRNYNEQFF. The CDR3 bases are TGTGCCACCAGTAACCGGGACAGGAACTACAATGAGCAGTTCTTC. The rearrangement uses TRBV24-1 and TRBJ2-1; 8 bases are a match to TRBD1. The CDR3 sequence is 15 residues long. V lost 6 bases, J lost 3 bases, and 6 bases stayed unmatched. Germline CDR1 and CDR2: KGHDR and SFDVKD.

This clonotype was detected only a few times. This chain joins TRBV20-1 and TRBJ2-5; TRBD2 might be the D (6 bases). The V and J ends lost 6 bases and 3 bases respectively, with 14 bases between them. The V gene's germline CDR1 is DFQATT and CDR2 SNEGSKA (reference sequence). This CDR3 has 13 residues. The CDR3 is CSALGTGEETQYF. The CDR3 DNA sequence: TGCAGTGCCCTTGGGACGGGAGAAGAGACCCAGTACTTC.

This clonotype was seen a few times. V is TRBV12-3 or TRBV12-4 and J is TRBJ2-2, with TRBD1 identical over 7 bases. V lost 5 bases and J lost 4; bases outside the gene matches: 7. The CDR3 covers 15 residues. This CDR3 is CASSTPGQSTGELFF. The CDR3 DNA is TGTGCCAGCAGTACTCCGGGACAGTCCACCGGGGAGCTGTTTTTT.

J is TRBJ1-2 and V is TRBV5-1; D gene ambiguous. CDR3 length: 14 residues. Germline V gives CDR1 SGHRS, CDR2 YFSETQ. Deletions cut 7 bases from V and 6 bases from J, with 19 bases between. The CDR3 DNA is TGCGCCAGCTCCGTCGGGCAAGTGATGGATGGCTACACCTTC. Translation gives CASSVGQVMDGYTF.

In nucleotides, the CDR3 is TGTGCCAGAAGCGACGGACCCCCGACCTCTGGAAACACCATATATTTT. Translation: CARSDGPPTSGNTIYF. The rearrangement links TRBV7-2 to TRBJ1-3; D not certain. Trimming took 9 bases from V and 0 from J, leaving 18 bases between them. CDR1 is SGHTA and CDR2 is FQGNSA in the germline V gene. There are 16 residues in the CDR3.

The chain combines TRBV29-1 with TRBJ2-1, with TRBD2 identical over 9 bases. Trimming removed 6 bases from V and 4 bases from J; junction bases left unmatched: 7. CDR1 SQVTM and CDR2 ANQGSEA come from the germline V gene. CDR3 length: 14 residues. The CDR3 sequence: CSVDAGGEYNEQFF. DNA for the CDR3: TGCAGCGTCGACGCGGGGGGGGAATACAATGAGCAGTTCTTC.

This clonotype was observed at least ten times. This CDR3 reads CSARTGRGDTDTQYF. The CDR3 DNA follows: TGCAGTGCAAGAACCGGGCGGGGGGACACAGATACGCAGTATTTT. The chain uses TRBV20-1 and TRBJ2-3, with 8 bases aligning to TRBD2. The trim removed 6 bases at V and 2 bases at J, leaving 10 bases unmatched. The CDR3 loop spans 15 amino acids. Germline CDR1 is DFQATT and CDR2 is SNEGSKA (reference sequence).

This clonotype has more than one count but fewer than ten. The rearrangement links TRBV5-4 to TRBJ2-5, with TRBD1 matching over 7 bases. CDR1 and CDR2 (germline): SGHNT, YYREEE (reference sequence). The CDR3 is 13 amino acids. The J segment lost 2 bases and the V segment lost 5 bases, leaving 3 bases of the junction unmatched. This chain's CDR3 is CASRPGQQETQYF. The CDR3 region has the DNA TGTGCCAGCAGGCCGGGACAGCAAGAGACCCAGTACTTC.

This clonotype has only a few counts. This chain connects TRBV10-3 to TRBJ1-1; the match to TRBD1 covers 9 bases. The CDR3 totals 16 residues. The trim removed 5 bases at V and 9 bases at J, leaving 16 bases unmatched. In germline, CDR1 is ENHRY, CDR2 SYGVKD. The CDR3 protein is CAISLTLGQGRNKAFF. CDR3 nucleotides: TGTGCCATCAGTCTGACCCTGGGACAGGGAAGAAATAAAGCTTTCTTT.

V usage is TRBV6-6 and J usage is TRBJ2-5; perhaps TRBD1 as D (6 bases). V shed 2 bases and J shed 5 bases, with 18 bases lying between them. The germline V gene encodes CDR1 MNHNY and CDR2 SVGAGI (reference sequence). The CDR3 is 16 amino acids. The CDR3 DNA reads TGTGCCAGCAGTTACGCTGATCAACAGGGTTGGGAGACCCAGTACTTC. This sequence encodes CASSYADQQGWETQYF.

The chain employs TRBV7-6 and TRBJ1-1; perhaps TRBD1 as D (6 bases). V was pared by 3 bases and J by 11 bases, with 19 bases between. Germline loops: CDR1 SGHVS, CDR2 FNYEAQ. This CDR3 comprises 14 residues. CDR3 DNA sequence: TGTGCCAGCAGCTTGTCGGGGTTAGGGGGTTCGGCTTTCTTT. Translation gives CASSLSGLGGSAFF.